This is a list of T cell receptor beta chains from one sample in a study of blood T cells in healthy people across ages. TCRdb re-derived calls from the 5' RACE reads in MiXCR, one entry per CDR3 protein. This table holds roughly 1,300,000 distinct CDR3 sequences, around 59% found once. The sequenced material came from blood. The receptors come from a man between 18 and 29 years old in good health. Both conserved end residues are part of each CDR3. Each record gives: clone size, V gene, J gene, D gene, CDR3 DNA, CDR3 protein. A D gene is named only where the DNA matches it firmly. Rows may omit the clone size; those that give it use once, few, many or a size class.

size: .
V: TRBV3-1
J: TRBJ1-1
D: TRBD1
DNA: TGTGCCAGCGGACAGGGGTTGGGCACTGAAGCTTTCTTT
CDR3: CASGQGLGTEAFF

size: .
V: TRBV6-2/TRBV6-3
J: TRBJ2-5
D: .
DNA: TGTGCCAGCACCCTACGGGGGCCTTCTTACAATGAGCAGTACTTC
CDR3: CASTLRGPSYNEQYF

size: .
V: TRBV28
J: TRBJ2-5
D: TRBD2
DNA: TGTGCCAGCATTGCTAGCGGGAGTTATGAGACCCAGTACTTC
CDR3: CASIASGSYETQYF

size: .
V: TRBV10-3
J: TRBJ2-5
D: .
DNA: TGTGCCATCAGTGAGTCGGAGTCAGCAGCGAAAGAGACCCAGTACTTC
CDR3: CAISESESAAKETQYF

size: few
V: TRBV2
J: TRBJ2-2
D: .
DNA: TGTGCCAGCAGTGATGGAGGCGGGGAGCTGTTTTTT
CDR3: CASSDGGGELFF

size: once
V: TRBV7-8
J: TRBJ2-1
D: TRBD2
DNA: TGTGCCAGCAGGACTAGCGGGGGCCCTTCGATATACAATGAGCAGTTCTTC
CDR3: CASRTSGGPSIYNEQFF

size: .
V: TRBV3-1
J: TRBJ1-2
D: .
DNA: TGTGCCAGCAGCCAAGAATCAGGGTCAAAGGGCTACACCTTC
CDR3: CASSQESGSKGYTF

size: .
V: TRBV7-9
J: TRBJ1-5
D: .
DNA: TGTGCCAGCAGCTTGGGAGACAGACCCAATCAGCCCCAGCATTTT
CDR3: CASSLGDRPNQPQHF

size: many
V: TRBV24-1
J: TRBJ2-7
D: .
DNA: TGTGCCACCAGCGCCGGGACGGTCTCCTACGAGCAGTACTTC
CDR3: CATSAGTVSYEQYF

size: .
V: TRBV6-5
J: TRBJ2-1
D: TRBD1
DNA: TGTGCCAGCAAAGCACAGACAGGGCTAGGGGGTGAGCAGTTCTTC
CDR3: CASKAQTGLGGEQFF

size: .
V: TRBV12-3/TRBV12-4
J: TRBJ1-4
D: TRBD1
DNA: TGTGCCAGCAGATCGACAGGGGGGTCAGAAAAACTGTTTTTT
CDR3: CASRSTGGSEKLFF

size: few
V: TRBV29-1
J: TRBJ2-5
D: .
DNA: TGCAGCGTTGAAAGGTCCCTCAGTGAGACCCAGTACTTC
CDR3: CSVERSLSETQYF

size: .
V: TRBV4-1
J: TRBJ2-3
D: TRBD2
DNA: TGCGCCAGCAGCCACTTAGGACTAGCGGGGGGCTCTAGCACAGATACGCAGTATTTT
CDR3: CASSHLGLAGGSSTDTQYF

size: .
V: TRBV13
J: TRBJ2-5
D: .
DNA: TGTGCCAGCGGCGTAAGCCAAGAGACCCAGTACTTC
CDR3: CASGVSQETQYF

size: .
V: TRBV5-5
J: TRBJ2-1
D: .
DNA: TGTGCCAGCAGCACGGAGGTGGGACGGTATCATGAGCAGTTCTTC
CDR3: CASSTEVGRYHEQFF

size: .
V: TRBV2
J: TRBJ1-5
D: .
DNA: TGTGCCAGCAGTGATTTTCAGGGGTGGGATCGTCAGCCCCAGCATTTT
CDR3: CASSDFQGWDRQPQHF

size: .
V: TRBV20-1
J: TRBJ2-7
D: .
DNA: TGCAGTGCTAGAGATCCCAAGGGAGGTGTCGGCTACGAGCAGTACTTC
CDR3: CSARDPKGGVGYEQYF

size: .
V: TRBV20-1
J: TRBJ2-5
D: .
DNA: TGCAGTGCTGGATTCAGGGCCCTCCCAGAGACCCAGTACTTC
CDR3: CSAGFRALPETQYF

size: few
V: TRBV6-5
J: TRBJ1-2
D: .
DNA: TGTGCCAGCAGTTACTCGCGAGACGGAGCTAACTATGGCTACACCTTC
CDR3: CASSYSRDGANYGYTF

size: few
V: TRBV6-1
J: TRBJ2-3
D: TRBD2
DNA: TGTGCCAGCAGTCCGCTAGCGGGAGAGTCAACAGATACGCAGTATTTT
CDR3: CASSPLAGESTDTQYF

size: .
V: TRBV5-5
J: TRBJ2-5
D: TRBD2
DNA: TGTGCCAGCAGTCCCAACCACGACTGGCGGGGGGAGGAGACCCAGTACTTC
CDR3: CASSPNHDWRGEETQYF

size: few
V: TRBV5-1
J: TRBJ2-7
D: .
DNA: TGCGCCAGCAGCCAGGCCTTCGGGCTTCCCCGCGAGCAGTACTTC
CDR3: CASSQAFGLPREQYF

size: .
V: TRBV5-1
J: TRBJ2-3
D: .
DNA: TGCGCCAGCAGTTTACAGACATCCAGCACAGATACGCAGTATTTT
CDR3: CASSLQTSSTDTQYF

size: .
V: TRBV2
J: TRBJ1-2
D: .
DNA: TGTGCCAGCATCCAGAGGGATAGCTACTATGGCTACACCTTC
CDR3: CASIQRDSYYGYTF

size: .
V: TRBV15
J: TRBJ1-2
D: .
DNA: TGTGCCACCAGCAGAAAGAGCCTGGGGTATGGCTACACCTTC
CDR3: CATSRKSLGYGYTF

size: .
V: TRBV4-3
J: TRBJ1-2
D: TRBD1
DNA: TGCGCCAGCAGCCAGAACAGGGGGGCGGGTTATGGCTACACCTTC
CDR3: CASSQNRGAGYGYTF

size: .
V: TRBV27
J: TRBJ2-1
D: TRBD1
DNA: TGTGCCAGCAGCCTCCGACAGGGCGGGTGGAATGAGCAGTTCTTC
CDR3: CASSLRQGGWNEQFF

size: .
V: TRBV4-2
J: TRBJ2-6
D: TRBD2
DNA: TGTGCCAGCAGCCAAGAGAGAGACGGGAGGAGCTCTGGGGCCAACGTCCTGACTTTC
CDR3: CASSQERDGRSSGANVLTF

size: .
V: TRBV10-3
J: TRBJ1-5
D: .
DNA: TGTGCCATCAGTGATGGCAGCAATCAGCCCCAGCATTTT
CDR3: CAISDGSNQPQHF

size: .
V: TRBV5-1
J: TRBJ2-7
D: .
DNA: TGCGCCAGCAGCTTGTCGACCTCCGAGCAGTACTTC
CDR3: CASSLSTSEQYF

size: .
V: TRBV20-1
J: TRBJ2-7
D: .
DNA: TGCAGGGCGCAACGGCAGGACGACGAGCAGTACTTC
CDR3: CRAQRQDDEQYF

size: .
V: TRBV10-3
J: TRBJ2-7
D: TRBD2
DNA: TGTGCCATCGCGGGAGAAGCCTACGAGCAGTACTTC
CDR3: CAIAGEAYEQYF

size: .
V: TRBV4-3
J: TRBJ1-4
D: .
DNA: TGCGCCAGCAGCCAAGATAGATGGGAAGAAAAACTGTTTTTT
CDR3: CASSQDRWEEKLFF

size: .
V: TRBV27
J: TRBJ2-3
D: .
DNA: TGTGCCAGCAGTTTATATCGACCAGATACGCAGTATTTT
CDR3: CASSLYRPDTQYF

size: .
V: TRBV7-9
J: TRBJ2-3
D: .
DNA: TGTGCCAGCAGCCAGGAACGGCCCACGCAGTATTTT
CDR3: CASSQERPTQYF

size: .
V: TRBV29-1
J: TRBJ2-5
D: .
DNA: TGCAGCGTTGTGGGGCCGGGTGCAGAGACCCAGTACTTC
CDR3: CSVVGPGAETQYF

size: .
V: TRBV7-2
J: TRBJ2-6
D: TRBD1
DNA: TGTGCCAGCAGCTTGGGACAGGGGGTAGTTTCTGGGGCCAACGTCCTGACTTTC
CDR3: CASSLGQGVVSGANVLTF

size: .
V: TRBV5-4
J: TRBJ2-3
D: .
DNA: TGTGCCAGCAGCGGGGGAATAGGACATCCAACAGATACGCAGTATTTT
CDR3: CASSGGIGHPTDTQYF

size: .
V: TRBV20-1
J: TRBJ1-1
D: TRBD1
DNA: TGCAGTGCTGGACGTTACAGGGGCACTGAAGCTTTCTTT
CDR3: CSAGRYRGTEAFF

size: .
V: TRBV15
J: TRBJ1-2
D: .
DNA: TGTGCCACCAGCGGACCAGGACAGTCCTATGGCCACACCTTC
CDR3: CATSGPGQSYGHTF

size: .
V: TRBV13
J: TRBJ2-5
D: .
DNA: TGTGCCAGCAGCTTAGGCAGGGGCCGTACAGAGACCCAGTACTTC
CDR3: CASSLGRGRTETQYF

size: .
V: TRBV20-1
J: TRBJ2-3
D: TRBD2
DNA: TGCAGTGCTGGGACTAGAGGGGGAAAGGGGGATACGCAGTATTTT
CDR3: CSAGTRGGKGDTQYF

size: .
V: TRBV4-2
J: TRBJ2-7
D: .
DNA: TGTGCCAGCAGCCAAAGAATAACGATTACAGGGAAAGAGGGCTGCGAGCAGTACTTC
CDR3: CASSQRITITGKEGCEQYF

size: .
V: TRBV12-3/TRBV12-4
J: TRBJ2-5
D: .
DNA: TGTGCCAGCAGTTCCCGAGCCAACAGGGTATGGGAGCAGTACTTC
CDR3: CASSSRANRVWEQYF

size: .
V: TRBV7-2
J: TRBJ2-3
D: .
DNA: TGTGCCAGCAGCGTAGATCAGATAGATACGCAGTATTTT
CDR3: CASSVDQIDTQYF

size: .
V: TRBV5-8
J: TRBJ1-1
D: .
DNA: TGTGCCAGCAGCTTGTACGGACTCCTTTTTGCTGAAGCTTTCTTT
CDR3: CASSLYGLLFAEAFF

size: .
V: TRBV9
J: TRBJ2-3
D: .
DNA: TGTGCCAGCAGCCCCCCCCCTGGAGCAGATACGCAGTATTTT
CDR3: CASSPPPGADTQYF

size: .
V: TRBV7-2
J: TRBJ2-1
D: TRBD2
DNA: TGTGCCAGCAGCCCAAATGGGGGAGCGGGAAATGAGCAGTTCTTC
CDR3: CASSPNGGAGNEQFF

size: few
V: TRBV4-1
J: TRBJ2-5
D: .
DNA: TGCGCCAGCAGCCAACTCCCGGGGGAGCAAGAGACCCAGTACTTC
CDR3: CASSQLPGEQETQYF

size: .
V: TRBV12-3/TRBV12-4
J: TRBJ1-1
D: .
DNA: TGTGCCAGCAGCCCCAGGGTCGCCGAAGCTTTCTTT
CDR3: CASSPRVAEAFF

size: .
V: TRBV4-2
J: TRBJ2-1
D: .
DNA: TGTGCCAGCAGTACCGCGACACACGCCTACGAGCAGTTCTTC
CDR3: CASSTATHAYEQFF

size: few
V: TRBV9
J: TRBJ2-5
D: .
DNA: TGTGCCAGCAGCGTAGAAGAGAGAACCAGGACCCAGTACTTC
CDR3: CASSVEERTRTQYF

size: .
V: TRBV6-2/TRBV6-3
J: TRBJ2-7
D: TRBD1
DNA: TGTGCCAGCAGTCGACCCGCTAGGGGGCTCGACGAGCAGTACTTC
CDR3: CASSRPARGLDEQYF

size: .
V: TRBV29-1
J: TRBJ2-7
D: .
DNA: TGCAGCGTTGAAGATGTCAGGGCTCTCTCCTACGAGCAGTACTTC
CDR3: CSVEDVRALSYEQYF

size: once
V: TRBV14
J: TRBJ2-7
D: .
DNA: TGTGCCAGCAGCCATACAGGGATAGCCTACGAGCAGTACTTC
CDR3: CASSHTGIAYEQYF